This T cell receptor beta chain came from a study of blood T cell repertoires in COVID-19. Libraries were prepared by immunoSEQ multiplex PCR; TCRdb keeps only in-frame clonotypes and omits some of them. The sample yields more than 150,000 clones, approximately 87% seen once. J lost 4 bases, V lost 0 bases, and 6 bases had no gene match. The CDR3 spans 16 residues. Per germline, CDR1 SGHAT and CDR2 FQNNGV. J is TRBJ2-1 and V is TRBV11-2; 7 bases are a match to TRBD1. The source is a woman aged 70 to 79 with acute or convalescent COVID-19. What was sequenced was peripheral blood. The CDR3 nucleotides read TGTGCCAGCAGCTTAGAGACAGGGTGGGGATACAATGAGCAGTTCTTC. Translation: CASSLETGWGYNEQFF.